This T cell receptor (beta chain) was identified during a study of cytomegalovirus exposure and HLA in healthy donors. Healthy bone marrow donors formed the donor group. In germline, CDR1 is SGDLS, CDR2 YYNGEE. Trimming removed 3 bases from V and 4 bases from J, with 16 bases in between. The CDR3 has 15 residues. The primer mix had 60 Vbeta and 13 Jbeta primers. Generated by immunoSEQ multiplex PCR, the TCRdb table keeps only in-frame clones and is missing some. This table has 85,000 to 100,000 clones, roughly 70% appearing once. The sequenced sample consisted of PBMCs. V and J are TRBV9 and TRBJ1-2; TRBD1 might be the D (6 bases). This TCR was recovered from a man between 45 and 60 years old in good health and CMV-seronegative. The DNA for the CDR3 is TGTGCCAGCAGCGAGTCCGGGACAAAGAGCTATGGCTACACCTTC. As protein: CASSESGTKSYGYTF.